This T cell receptor (beta chain) comes out of a study of CD8 T cells in Susac syndrome. RNA amounts of about 0.45 to 1 ug underwent reverse transcription with random hexamers. Amplification of TCR beta CDR3 across 54 Vbeta and 13 Jbeta was performed with immunoSEQ multiplex PCR. From the immunoSEQ multiplex PCR reads, TCRdb called clonotypes with MiXCR, one entry per CDR3 protein. The sample shows 150,000 to 190,000 distinct CDR3 sequences, over 85% of them seen only once. J was trimmed by 10 bases and V by 0 bases; bases with no gene match: 3. Germline V CDR1 and CDR2: SGHRS, YFSETQ. The CDR3 loop spans 13 amino acids.

This receptor was taken from a human donor with multiple sclerosis. The genes are TRBV5-1 and TRBJ2-1, with 8 bases identical to TRBD2. Material for sequencing was CD8+ T cells from PBMCs. CDR3 nucleotides: TGCGCCAGCAGCTTGGGACTAGCGTCCGAGCAGTTCTTC. This codes for CASSLGLASEQFF.